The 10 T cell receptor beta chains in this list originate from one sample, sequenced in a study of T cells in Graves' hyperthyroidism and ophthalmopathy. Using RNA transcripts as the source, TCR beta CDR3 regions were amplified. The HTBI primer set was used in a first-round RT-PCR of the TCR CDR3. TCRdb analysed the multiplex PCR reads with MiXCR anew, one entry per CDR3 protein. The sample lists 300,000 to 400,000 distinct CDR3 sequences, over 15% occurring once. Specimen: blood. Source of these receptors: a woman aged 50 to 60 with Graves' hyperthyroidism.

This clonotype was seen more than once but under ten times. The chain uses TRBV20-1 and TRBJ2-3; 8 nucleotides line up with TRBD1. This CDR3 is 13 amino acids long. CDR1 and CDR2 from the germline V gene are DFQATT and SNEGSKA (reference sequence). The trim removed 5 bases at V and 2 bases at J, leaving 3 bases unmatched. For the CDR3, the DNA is TGCAGTGCTTGGACAGGGAACACAGATACGCAGTATTTT. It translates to CSAWTGNTDTQYF.

The CDR3 coding sequence is TGTGCCAGCAGCAGGGGACAAATATCATCCTACGAGCAGTACTTC. This encodes CASSRGQISSYEQYF. The chain has TRBV9 and TRBJ2-7, with D perhaps matching TRBD1 (6 bases). Between the trimmed V and J ends, which lost 4 bases and 1 base, there was a span of 15 bases. Germline CDR1 reads SGDLS; CDR2 reads YYNGEE. This CDR3 has 15 amino acids.

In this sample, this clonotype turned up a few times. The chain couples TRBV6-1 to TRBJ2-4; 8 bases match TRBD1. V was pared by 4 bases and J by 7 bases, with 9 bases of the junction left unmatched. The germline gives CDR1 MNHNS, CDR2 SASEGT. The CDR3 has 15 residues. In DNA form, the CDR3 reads TGTGCCAGCAGTGTATCGACAGGGGTTTTCAACATTCAGTACTTC. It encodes CASSVSTGVFNIQYF.

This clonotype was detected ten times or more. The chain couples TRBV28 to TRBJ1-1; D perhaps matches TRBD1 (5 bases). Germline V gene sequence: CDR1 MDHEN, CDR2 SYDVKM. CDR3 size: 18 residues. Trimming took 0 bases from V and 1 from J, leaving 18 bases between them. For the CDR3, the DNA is TGTGCCAGCAGTTTATGGTCCGGAGGTCAGGGACGGAACACTGAAGCTTTCTTT. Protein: CASSLWSGGQGRNTEAFF.

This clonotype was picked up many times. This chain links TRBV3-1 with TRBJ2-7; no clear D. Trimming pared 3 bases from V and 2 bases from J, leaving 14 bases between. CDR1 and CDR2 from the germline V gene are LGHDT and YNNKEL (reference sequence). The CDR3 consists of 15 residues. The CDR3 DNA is TGTGCCAGCAGCCATCCGGTCGGGCAAGCCTACGAGCAGTACTTC. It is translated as CASSHPVGQAYEQYF.

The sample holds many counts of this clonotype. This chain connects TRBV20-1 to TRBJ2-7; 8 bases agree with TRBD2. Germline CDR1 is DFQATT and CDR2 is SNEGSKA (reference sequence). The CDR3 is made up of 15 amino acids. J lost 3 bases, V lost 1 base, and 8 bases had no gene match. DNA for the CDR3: TGCAGTGCTAGAGTCCCGACTAGCGATGACTACGAGCAGTACTTC. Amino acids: CSARVPTSDDYEQYF.

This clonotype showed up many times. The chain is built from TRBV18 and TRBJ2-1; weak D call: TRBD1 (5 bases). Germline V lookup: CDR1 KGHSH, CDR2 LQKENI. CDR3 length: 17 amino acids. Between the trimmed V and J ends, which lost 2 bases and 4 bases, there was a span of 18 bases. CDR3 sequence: CASSPVYGAPQYNEQFF. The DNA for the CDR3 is TGTGCCAGCTCACCAGTTTATGGGGCCCCCCAATACAATGAGCAGTTCTTC.

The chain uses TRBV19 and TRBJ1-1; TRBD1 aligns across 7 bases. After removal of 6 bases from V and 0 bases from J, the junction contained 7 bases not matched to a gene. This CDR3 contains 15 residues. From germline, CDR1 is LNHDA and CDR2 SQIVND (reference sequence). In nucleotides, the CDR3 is TGTGCCAGTAGGAAGGGACAGAGCATGAACACTGAAGCTTTCTTT. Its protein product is CASRKGQSMNTEAFF.

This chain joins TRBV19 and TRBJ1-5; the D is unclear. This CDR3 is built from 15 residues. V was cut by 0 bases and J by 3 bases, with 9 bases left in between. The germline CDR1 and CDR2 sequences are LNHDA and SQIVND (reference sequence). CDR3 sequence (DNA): TGTGCCAGTAGTATAGACGGCAGCAACAATCAGCCCCAGCATTTT. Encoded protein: CASSIDGSNNQPQHF.

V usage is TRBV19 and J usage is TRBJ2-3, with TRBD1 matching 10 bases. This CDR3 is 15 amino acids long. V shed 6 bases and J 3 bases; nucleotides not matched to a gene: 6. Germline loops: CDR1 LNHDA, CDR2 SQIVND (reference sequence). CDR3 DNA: TGTGCCAGTAGGACGACAGGGGGCGCGACAGATACGCAGTATTTT. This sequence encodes CASRTTGGATDTQYF.